This T cell receptor beta chain appears in the sequencing data of a study of PD-1 blockade in classical Hodgkin lymphoma. Study at large: Patients in the cohort were put on intravenous nivolumab, 3 mg/kg every 2 weeks.

CDR1 is MNHNS and CDR2 is SASEGT in the germline V gene. V shed 2 bases and J shed 4 bases, with 12 bases lying between them. This CDR3 has 15 residues. Method: immunoSEQ multiplex PCR; TCRdb's copy keeps in-frame clones and lacks some. The data hold roughly 20,000 clones, with 75% to 90% observed a single time. Time point denoted: cycle 4 day 1 (C4D1), after 6 weeks of nivolumab. All patients experienced relapse after autologous stem cell transplantation, and brentuximab vedotin exposure was variable. Best responses fell into complete response, partial response or progressive disease. This clonotype was sampled from a human donor with classical Hodgkin lymphoma. V usage is TRBV6-1 and J usage is TRBJ1-3; D ambiguous. The source was peripheral blood mononuclear cells (PBMCs), collected before the fourth cycle of nivolumab. The CDR3 DNA sequence: TGTGCCAGCAGTGAATTTGGAGTCTGGGGAAACACCATATATTTT. This translates into CASSEFGVWGNTIYF.